Listed below are T cell receptor beta chains from one sample, sequenced in a study of cytomegalovirus exposure and HLA in healthy donors. The protocol was immunoSEQ multiplex PCR, while the TCRdb copy is restricted to in-frame clones and leaves out a portion. This table holds about 190,000 clones, around four fifths found once. The sequencing sample was made of PBMCs. These receptors all come from a boy aged 2 to 9 in good health and CMV-seronegative. Each CDR3 is given with its conserved first and last residue. Fields, in order: D gene, clone size, J gene, V gene, CDR3 protein, CDR3 DNA. D genes are given only for firm matches. Rows give clone size only sometimes, using once, few, many, or a class for an expanded clone.

- - TRBJ2-7 TRBV29-1 CSVGSSYEQYF TGCAGCGTTGGTAGCAGCTACGAGCAGTACTTC
- - TRBJ2-5 TRBV7-9 CASSLREQGVQETQYF TGTGCCAGCAGCTTACGAGAACAGGGAGTACAAGAGACCCAGTACTTC
- - TRBJ2-7 TRBV12-1 CASSLLPGQGVHEQYF TGTGCCAGCAGCCTTTTACCGGGACAGGGGGTGCACGAGCAGTACTTC
- - TRBJ1-2 TRBV7-9 CSSSLEGTPNYGYTF TGTTCCAGCAGCTTAGAAGGGACTCCTAACTATGGCTACACCTTC
- - TRBJ1-2 TRBV6-6 CASSTRTEGGNGYTF TGTGCCAGCAGTACAAGAACAGAAGGTGGTAATGGCTACACCTTC
- few TRBJ2-5 TRBV30 CAWIGQYQETQYF TGTGCCTGGATTGGGCAGTACCAAGAGACCCAGTACTTC
TRBD2 few TRBJ2-7 TRBV5-6 CASSLVGPGLAGVGYEQYF TGTGCCAGCAGCTTGGTCGGACCGGGACTAGCGGGAGTAGGATACGAGCAGTACTTC
- - TRBJ2-5 TRBV5-8 CASSLSRFQETQYF TGTGCCAGCAGCTTGTCTCGGTTCCAAGAGACCCAGTACTTC
TRBD1 - TRBJ2-7 TRBV5-6 CASSPWTGEQYF TGTGCCAGCAGCCCATGGACAGGGGAGCAGTACTTC
- - TRBJ1-6 TRBV5-4 CASSLSGDNSPLHF TGTGCCAGCAGCTTGTCGGGAGATAATTCACCCCTCCACTTT
- - TRBJ1-1 TRBV30 CAWTGWGNTEAFF TGTGCCTGGACAGGGTGGGGAAACACTGAAGCTTTCTTT
- - TRBJ2-2 TRBV6-5 CASIGQTNTGELFF TGTGCCAGCATTGGGCAGACGAACACCGGGGAGCTGTTTTTT
TRBD1 - TRBJ1-1 TRBV19 CASSTTRGKDTEAFF TGTGCCAGTAGTACGACCAGGGGGAAGGACACTGAAGCTTTCTTT
TRBD1 few TRBJ2-2 TRBV5-4 CASSGTATGELFF TGTGCCAGCAGCGGGACAGCCACCGGGGAGCTGTTTTTT
- - TRBJ1-1 TRBV6-5 CASSAETSTEAFF TGTGCCAGCAGTGCCGAAACCAGCACTGAAGCTTTCTTT